The rows below give T cell receptor beta chains drawn from one sample of a study of blood T cell repertoires in COVID-19. Assay used: immunoSEQ multiplex PCR; TCRdb lists only in-frame clones, some missing. This table holds 180,000 or so clones, around 90% found once. The sample consisted of peripheral blood. The receptors here all came from a woman in her forties or fifties with acute or convalescent COVID-19. Each CDR3 is given with its conserved first and last residue. The D gene is left open where the match is weak. Rows may omit the clone size; those that give it use once, few, many or a size class.

j_gene: TRBJ2-3
d_gene: TRBD2
abundance: once
v_gene: TRBV7-2
CDR3aa: CASSPPGTSGRMGTDTQYF
CDR3nt: TGTGCCAGCAGCCCGCCCGGGACTAGCGGGAGGATGGGAACAGATACGCAGTATTTT

j_gene: TRBJ1-4
d_gene: NA
abundance: NA
v_gene: TRBV15
CDR3aa: CATSRDPGSGNEKLFF
CDR3nt: TGTGCCACCAGCAGAGATCCCGGGAGTGGTAATGAAAAACTGTTTTTT

j_gene: TRBJ1-2
d_gene: NA
abundance: NA
v_gene: TRBV30
CDR3aa: CAWSVVGTGYGYTF
CDR3nt: TGTGCCTGGAGTGTAGTGGGTACGGGCTATGGCTACACCTTC

j_gene: TRBJ1-4
d_gene: NA
abundance: NA
v_gene: TRBV9
CDR3aa: CASSVEGSGRGSEKLFF
CDR3nt: TGTGCCAGCAGCGTAGAGGGGTCCGGGAGAGGGAGTGAAAAACTGTTTTTT

j_gene: TRBJ1-2
d_gene: NA
abundance: NA
v_gene: TRBV7-9
CDR3aa: CASSLAEWRVIDGYTF
CDR3nt: TGTGCCAGCAGCTTAGCGGAGTGGCGGGTGATAGATGGCTACACCTTC

j_gene: TRBJ2-5
d_gene: NA
abundance: NA
v_gene: TRBV2
CDR3aa: CASSDRSRATDGETQYF
CDR3nt: TGTGCCAGCAGTGATAGGTCGCGGGCCACGGACGGGGAGACCCAGTACTTC

j_gene: TRBJ2-1
d_gene: NA
abundance: NA
v_gene: TRBV7-2
CDR3aa: CASSLDRSEYNEQFF
CDR3nt: TGTGCCAGCAGCTTAGACAGATCTGAGTACAATGAGCAGTTCTTC

j_gene: TRBJ2-3
d_gene: NA
abundance: NA
v_gene: TRBV11-3
CDR3aa: CASSRMEDTQYF
CDR3nt: TGTGCCAGCAGCCGGATGGAGGATACGCAGTATTTT

j_gene: TRBJ2-5
d_gene: TRBD2
abundance: NA
v_gene: TRBV5-6
CDR3aa: CASTPGSTGGAWETQYF
CDR3nt: TGTGCCAGCACCCCGGGGAGTACCGGGGGGGCGTGGGAGACCCAGTACTTC

j_gene: TRBJ1-3
d_gene: NA
abundance: NA
v_gene: TRBV5-8
CDR3aa: CASSLTGTGSGNTIYF
CDR3nt: TGTGCCAGCAGCTTAACAGGGACCGGCTCTGGAAACACCATATATTTT

j_gene: TRBJ1-5
d_gene: TRBD1
abundance: NA
v_gene: TRBV6-2/TRBV6-3
CDR3aa: CASSPWTGPYSNQPQHF
CDR3nt: TGTGCCAGCAGCCCTTGGACAGGACCATATAGCAATCAGCCCCAGCATTTT